Sequencing of this TCR beta chain was carried out in a study of immune heterogeneity within non-small cell lung tumors. Bulk tumor genomic DNA was the template, and each sample received roughly 600 ng. Biopsy collection occurred during surgery, with several far-apart biopsies per primary tumor. Patients went through curative surgery, and their non-small cell lung cancer was untreated and newly diagnosed. Germline V gene data show CDR1 as LNHDA and CDR2 as SQIVND (reference sequence). The CDR3 has 17 residues. After removal of 7 bases from V and 1 base from J, the junction contained 12 bases not matched to a gene. Multiplex PCR was performed with 32 V and 13 J primers, and it amplified TCR beta CDR3. TCRdb recomputed calls from the multiplex PCR reads with MiXCR, one row per CDR3 protein. The table has around 30,000 distinct CDR3 sequences, about 29% seen once.

This chain joins TRBV19 and TRBJ2-2, with 7 bases matching TRBD2. This receptor was obtained from a man aged 35 to 55 with non-small cell lung cancer. The sample comprised lung tumor tissue. CDR3 residues: CASTTLGLEENTGELFF. The CDR3 region has the DNA TGTGCCAGTACCACCCTCGGACTAGAGGAGAACACCGGGGAGCTGTTTTTT.